What follows are 18 T cell receptor beta chains derived from one specimen sequenced in a study of shared clonotypes between healthy human individuals. Libraries were prepared by immunoSEQ multiplex PCR; TCRdb keeps only in-frame clonotypes and omits some of them. The table records roughly 2.2 million clones, around 93% of them present only once. Sequencing used naive CD4+ T cells from PBMCs. Subset specified: CD45RA+ positively selected. These receptors came from a young man in good health. Some clones in this sample may be carry-over from other donors' samples.

J is TRBJ2-7 and V is TRBV7-2; 12 bases agree with TRBD2. The CDR3 has 16 residues. The V and J ends lost 6 bases and 1 base, in that order; junction bases with no gene match: 7. Germline V gives CDR1 SGHTA, CDR2 FQGNSA. The CDR3: CASSFTGTSGSYEQYF. DNA for the CDR3: TGTGCCAGCAGTTTCACTGGGACTAGCGGGTCCTACGAGCAGTACTTC.

This chain joins TRBV27 and TRBJ1-2; TRBD1 agrees at 8 bases. Germline lookup yields CDR1 MNHEY and CDR2 SMNVEV (reference sequence). This CDR3 has 13 amino acids. V lost 2 bases, J lost 6 bases, and 2 bases stayed unmatched. Here the CDR3 reads CASSLQGAHGYTF. CDR3 in DNA: TGTGCCAGCAGTTTACAGGGGGCGCATGGCTACACCTTC.

The chain employs TRBV10-3 and TRBJ1-2, with TRBD1 identical over 10 bases. The trim removed 6 bases at V and 3 bases at J, leaving 7 bases unmatched. CDR1 ENHRY and CDR2 SYGVKD come from the germline V gene. CDR3 length: 15 residues. The CDR3 bases are TGTGCCATCAGCAATTCCGGGACAGGGGACTATGGCTACACCTTC. Its protein is CAISNSGTGDYGYTF.

The V call is TRBV5-1, the J call TRBJ2-5, with D perhaps TRBD2 (6 bases). Trimming took 0 bases from V and 5 from J, leaving 14 bases between them. Germline CDR1 is SGHRS and CDR2 is YFSETQ. The CDR3 sequence is 15 residues long. CDR3 in amino acids: CASSLGKAGRETQYF. In DNA, the CDR3 is TGCGCCAGCAGCTTGGGAAAGGCGGGGCGGGAGACCCAGTACTTC.

This clone was counted once. V is TRBV19 and J is TRBJ2-6; D remains ambiguous. CDR3 size: 18 residues. Per germline, CDR1 LNHDA and CDR2 SQIVND (reference sequence). Between the trimmed V and J ends, which lost 1 base and 0 bases, there was a span of 13 bases. The CDR3 DNA reads as TGTGCCAGTAGTATAGCCGCGGCAAGCCTCTCTGGGGCCAACGTCCTGACTTTC. Residues: CASSIAAASLSGANVLTF.

This clone has a handful of counts. V is TRBV18 and J is TRBJ1-4, with unresolved D. This CDR3 comprises 13 residues. Germline assignment: CDR1 KGHSH and CDR2 LQKENI. V was cut by 3 bases and J by 8 bases, with 10 bases left in between. The CDR3 reads CASSPRQEEKLFF. The CDR3 nucleotides read TGTGCCAGCTCACCGCGTCAGGAAGAAAAACTGTTTTTT.

The chain employs TRBV6-5 and TRBJ1-1, with 8 nucleotides matching TRBD1. The germline gives CDR1 MNHEY, CDR2 SVGAGI. The CDR3 extends over 16 amino acids. Trimming at V came to 1 base and at J to 1 base, leaving 5 bases not matched to a gene. DNA for the CDR3: TGTGCCAGCAGTTACTTGACAGGGGCTACGAACACTGAAGCTTTCTTT. Encoded protein: CASSYLTGATNTEAFF.

The chain carries TRBV5-1 and TRBJ2-1; D is perhaps TRBD1 (5 bases). The length of the CDR3 is 15 residues. CDR1 and CDR2 (germline): SGHRS, YFSETQ. V lost 0 bases and J lost 4, with 11 bases in between. The CDR3 coding sequence is TGCGCCAGCAGCTTGGCCTCGCCAGGGTACAATGAGCAGTTCTTC. This translates into CASSLASPGYNEQFF.

The table lists this clone with a count of one. This chain joins TRBV29-1 and TRBJ2-5; D remains ambiguous. V lost 5 bases, J lost 4 bases, and 14 bases lay in between. This CDR3 contains 13 residues. CDR1 and CDR2 (germline): SQVTM, ANQGSEA. CDR3 nucleotides: TGCAGCGTTTTAGGCCTTTCAGGAGAGACCCAGTACTTC. Protein: CSVLGLSGETQYF.

J is TRBJ2-3 and V is TRBV5-4, with 9 positions matching TRBD1. This CDR3 has 14 amino acids. Per germline, CDR1 SGHNT and CDR2 YYREEE (reference sequence). V dropped 2 bases and J dropped 5; count of bases not matched to a gene: 3. The CDR3 is CASSLQGAGDTQYF. Written as DNA, the CDR3 is TGTGCCAGCAGCTTACAGGGGGCAGGAGATACGCAGTATTTT.

This rearrangement joins TRBV18 to TRBJ2-3, with D possibly TRBD1 on 5 matching bases. Germline-derived CDR1 and CDR2 are KGHSH and LQKENI. This CDR3 spans 15 amino acids. Deletions cut 3 bases from V and 1 base from J, with 11 bases between. In nucleotides, the CDR3 is TGTGCCAGCTCACCCCGGACAATGGGCACAGATACGCAGTATTTT. Residues: CASSPRTMGTDTQYF.

The V gene is TRBV28, the J gene TRBJ2-1; 9 bases fit TRBD2. The CDR3 loop spans 16 amino acids. Per the germline V gene, CDR1 is MDHEN and CDR2 is SYDVKM. Unmatched junction bases numbered 14, after V lost 7 bases and J lost 7 bases. The CDR3 region is CASTYHLAGATNEQFF. CDR3 DNA sequence: TGTGCCAGCACTTACCATTTAGCGGGAGCGACGAATGAGCAGTTCTTC.

This clone appeared a single time. This sample includes further DNA sequences coding for the same CDR3. The genes are TRBV7-2 and TRBJ2-6; D perhaps matches TRBD1 (5 bases). V lost 5 bases, J lost 0 bases, and 8 bases lay in between. Germline V gene sequence: CDR1 SGHTA, CDR2 FQGNSA. The CDR3 sequence is 15 residues long. The CDR3 DNA reads as TGTGCCAGCAGCCCCAGGGCCTCTGGGGCCAACGTCCTGACTTTC. It translates to CASSPRASGANVLTF.

V usage is TRBV5-1 and J usage is TRBJ1-1; the D is unclear. The CDR3 spans 13 residues. CDR1 is SGHRS, CDR2 YFSETQ, per germline. Trimming took 1 base from V and 6 from J, leaving 10 bases between them. This CDR3 reads CASSLQAEAEAFF. CDR3 bases: TGCGCCAGCAGCTTGCAGGCAGAGGCTGAAGCTTTCTTT.

This clone has only one observation. The chain combines TRBV6-6 with TRBJ2-2, with a weak D call TRBD2 (6 bases). Germline CDR1 MNHNY, CDR2 SVGAGI (reference sequence). This CDR3 spans 15 amino acids. V was shortened by 6 bases and J by 1 base, with 12 bases between the two germline ends. CDR3 region: CASRPPGVNTGELFF. The CDR3 DNA follows: TGTGCCAGCAGACCTCCGGGGGTGAACACCGGGGAGCTGTTTTTT.

The chain recombines TRBV6-5 with TRBJ1-5, with 7 bases that match TRBD1. Germline assignment: CDR1 MNHEY and CDR2 SVGAGI. The CDR3 loop spans 13 amino acids. Losses at the gene ends were 8 bases for V and 5 bases for J; bases not matched to a gene: 6. The DNA of the CDR3 is TGTGCCAGCGCGCAGGGGGGATATCAGCCCCAGCATTTT. It specifies CASAQGGYQPQHF.

This clone was seen just once. J is TRBJ2-1 and V is TRBV30, with 13 bases matching TRBD2. The CDR3 runs 19 residues. The trim removed 2 bases at V and 7 bases at J, leaving 17 bases unmatched. Per germline, CDR1 GTSNPN and CDR2 SVGIG (reference sequence). The CDR3 is CAWSRFGTGETSGRNEQFF. CDR3 DNA: TGTGCCTGGAGTCGTTTCGGGACAGGGGAGACTAGCGGGAGGAATGAGCAGTTCTTC.

The chain is built from TRBV6-1 and TRBJ2-7, with 10 bases aligning to TRBD2. V was clipped by 4 bases and J by 4 bases; unmatched bases: 10. Germline-derived CDR1 and CDR2 are MNHNS and SASEGT. The CDR3 is 16 residues long. The CDR3 loop is CASSGPGTSAFYEQYF. DNA of the CDR3: TGTGCCAGCAGTGGCCCAGGGACTAGCGCCTTTTACGAGCAGTACTTC.